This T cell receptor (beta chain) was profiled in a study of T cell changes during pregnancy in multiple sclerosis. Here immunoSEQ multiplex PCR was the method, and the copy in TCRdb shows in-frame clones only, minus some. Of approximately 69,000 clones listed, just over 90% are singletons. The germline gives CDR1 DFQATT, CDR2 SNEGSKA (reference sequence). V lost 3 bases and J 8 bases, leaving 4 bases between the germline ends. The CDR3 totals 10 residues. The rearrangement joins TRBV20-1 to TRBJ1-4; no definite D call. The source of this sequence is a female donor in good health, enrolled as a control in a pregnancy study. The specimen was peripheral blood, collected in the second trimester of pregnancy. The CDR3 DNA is TGCAGTGCTAGGTTAGAAAAACTGTTTTTT. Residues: CSARLEKLFF.